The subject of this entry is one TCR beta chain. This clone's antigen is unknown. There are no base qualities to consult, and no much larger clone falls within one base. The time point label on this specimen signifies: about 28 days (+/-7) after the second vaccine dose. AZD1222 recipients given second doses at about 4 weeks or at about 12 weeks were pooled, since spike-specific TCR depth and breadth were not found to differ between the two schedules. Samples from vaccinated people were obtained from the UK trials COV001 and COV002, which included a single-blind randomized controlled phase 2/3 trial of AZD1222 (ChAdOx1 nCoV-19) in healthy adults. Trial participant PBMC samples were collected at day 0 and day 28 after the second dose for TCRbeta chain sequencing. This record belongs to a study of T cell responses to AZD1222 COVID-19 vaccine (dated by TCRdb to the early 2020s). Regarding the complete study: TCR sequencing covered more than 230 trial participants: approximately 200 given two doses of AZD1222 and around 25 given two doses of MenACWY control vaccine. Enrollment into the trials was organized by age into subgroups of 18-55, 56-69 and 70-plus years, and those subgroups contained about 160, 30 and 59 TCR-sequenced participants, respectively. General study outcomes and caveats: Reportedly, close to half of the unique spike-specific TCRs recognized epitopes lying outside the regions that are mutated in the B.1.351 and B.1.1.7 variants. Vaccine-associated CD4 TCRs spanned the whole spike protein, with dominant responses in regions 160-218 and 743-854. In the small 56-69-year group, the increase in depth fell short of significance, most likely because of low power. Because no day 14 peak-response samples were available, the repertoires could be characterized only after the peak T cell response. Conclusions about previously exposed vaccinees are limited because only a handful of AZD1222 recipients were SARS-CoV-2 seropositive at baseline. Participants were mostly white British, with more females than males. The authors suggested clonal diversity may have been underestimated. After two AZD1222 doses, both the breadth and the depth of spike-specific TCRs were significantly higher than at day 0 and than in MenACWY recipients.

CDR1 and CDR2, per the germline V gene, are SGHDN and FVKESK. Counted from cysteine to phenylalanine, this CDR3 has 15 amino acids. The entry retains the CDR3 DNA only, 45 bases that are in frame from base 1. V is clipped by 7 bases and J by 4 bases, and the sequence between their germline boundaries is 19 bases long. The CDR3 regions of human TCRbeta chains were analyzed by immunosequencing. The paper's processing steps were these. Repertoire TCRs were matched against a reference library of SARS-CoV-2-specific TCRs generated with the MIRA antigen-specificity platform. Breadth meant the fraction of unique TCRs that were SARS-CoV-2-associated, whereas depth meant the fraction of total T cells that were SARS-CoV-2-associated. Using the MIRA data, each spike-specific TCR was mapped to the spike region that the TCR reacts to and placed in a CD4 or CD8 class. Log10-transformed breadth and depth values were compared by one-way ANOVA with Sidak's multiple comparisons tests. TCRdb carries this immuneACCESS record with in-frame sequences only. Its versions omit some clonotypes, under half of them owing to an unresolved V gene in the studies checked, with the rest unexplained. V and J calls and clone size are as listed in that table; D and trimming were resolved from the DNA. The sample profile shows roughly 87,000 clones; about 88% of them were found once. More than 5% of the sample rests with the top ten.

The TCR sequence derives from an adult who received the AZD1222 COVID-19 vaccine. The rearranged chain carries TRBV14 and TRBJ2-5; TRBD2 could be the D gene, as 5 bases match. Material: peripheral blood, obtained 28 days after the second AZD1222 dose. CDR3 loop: CASTRGFGRRETQYF. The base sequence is TGTGCCAGCACCCGCGGGTTTGGTAGGAGAGAGACCCAGTACTTC.